Listed below are T cell receptor beta chains from one sample, sequenced in a study of shared clonotypes between healthy human individuals. Using immunoSEQ multiplex PCR, the repertoire was profiled, and TCRdb retains in-frame clones only, with some absent. The data contain fewer than 1 million clones, roughly 96% of them singletons. The sample was naive CD8+ T cells sorted from blood. These receptors all stem from a man aged 25 to 40 in good health. Each CDR3 is given with its conserved first and last residue. The D gene is left open where the match is weak. The listing skips clone size in some rows; elsewhere it reads once, few, many or a size class.

clone_size	v_call	j_call	d_call	cdr3_nt	cdr3_aa
NA	TRBV11-3	TRBJ2-1	NA	TGTGCCAGCAGCTTAGTCCCCCCAGGTGTGAGCTCCTACAATGAGCAGTTCTTC	CASSLVPPGVSSYNEQFF
NA	TRBV7-8	TRBJ2-1	TRBD2	TGTGCCAGCAGTTCCCTCGGACTAGCGGCGGGGAATGAGCAGTTCTTC	CASSSLGLAAGNEQFF
NA	TRBV28	TRBJ2-1	NA	TGTGCCAGCAGGGGACAGACGGGAGCCTTCTACAATGAGCAGTTCTTC	CASRGQTGAFYNEQFF
NA	TRBV7-9	TRBJ2-7	NA	TGTGCCAGCAGTAAAGACCAGTTGACTGTCTACGAGCAGTACTTC	CASSKDQLTVYEQYF
NA	TRBV4-1	TRBJ2-7	NA	TGCGCCAGCAGCCAAGATGCTAACCCGACAGCGTACGAGCAGTACTTC	CASSQDANPTAYEQYF
NA	TRBV19	TRBJ2-7	NA	TGTGCCAGTAGTACCCTGCCATGGTCGGGAGAGGCCTACGAGCAGTACTTC	CASSTLPWSGEAYEQYF
NA	TRBV9	TRBJ1-1	NA	TGTGCCAGCAGCCCCGGGGAGGGGGACACTGAAGCTTTCTTT	CASSPGEGDTEAFF
NA	TRBV6-1	TRBJ1-2	TRBD1	TGTGCCAGCAGTGAATTGGTCCCAGGGGGTGGTTTTGCCTATGGCTACACCTTC	CASSELVPGGGFAYGYTF
NA	TRBV28	TRBJ1-4	NA	TGTGCCAGCAGTTTAGGTCCTACCAAAGGAGAAAAACTGTTTTTT	CASSLGPTKGEKLFF
NA	TRBV2	TRBJ1-2	NA	TGTGCCAGCAGTGATGGTGGCTACACCTTC	CASSDGGYTF
NA	TRBV28	TRBJ2-7	NA	TGTGCCAGCAGTTTCGGAGGGGTCGAGCAGTACTTC	CASSFGGVEQYF
NA	TRBV11-2	TRBJ2-7	NA	TGTGCCAGCAGCTTGAGGGGGGGATACAGGGCGGACGAGCAGTACTTC	CASSLRGGYRADEQYF
NA	TRBV9	TRBJ2-7	NA	TGTGCCAGCAGCGTAGATGGGGATCTAGGAGGGGGCGAGCAGTACTTC	CASSVDGDLGGGEQYF
NA	TRBV2	TRBJ1-1	NA	TGTGCCACCTCGGACCATCCCCCCGAAGCTTTCTTT	CATSDHPPEAFF
once	TRBV9	TRBJ2-7	TRBD2	TGTGCCAGCAGCGTAGACGGACTAGCGGGCTACGAGCAGTACTTC	CASSVDGLAGYEQYF
NA	TRBV28	TRBJ2-1	NA	TGTGCCAGCAGTCCCGGACATACAGCCTACAATGAGCAGTTCTTC	CASSPGHTAYNEQFF
NA	TRBV6-5	TRBJ2-2	NA	TGTGCCAGCAGTTACTCGGCCCTCACCGGGGAGCTGTTTTTT	CASSYSALTGELFF
NA	TRBV14	TRBJ2-3	TRBD2	TGTGCCAGCAGCCTTCGACTAGCGGGAACAGATACGCAGTATTTT	CASSLRLAGTDTQYF
NA	TRBV7-6	TRBJ2-3	TRBD2	TGTGCCAGCAGCCCGGGGACTAGCGGGGGACTCACAGATACGCAGTATTTT	CASSPGTSGGLTDTQYF
NA	TRBV7-9	TRBJ2-3	NA	TGTGCCAGCAGCTTAGCGCTCGGCACAGATACGCAGTATTTT	CASSLALGTDTQYF
NA	TRBV6-5	TRBJ2-5	TRBD1	TGTGCCAGCAGTTACTCGACAGGGCTCCAAGAGACCCAGTACTTC	CASSYSTGLQETQYF
once	TRBV7-8	TRBJ1-1	NA	TGTGCCAGCAGCTTAGGGGGGGCGGACACTGAAGCTTTCTTT	CASSLGGADTEAFF
NA	TRBV11-2	TRBJ1-2	NA	TGTGCCAGCAGCTTAGCGGACACCTTAGGCTATGGCTACACCTTC	CASSLADTLGYGYTF
NA	TRBV4-1	TRBJ2-7	NA	TGCGCCAGCAGCCCGAACGACCCGGGCGAGCAGTACTTC	CASSPNDPGEQYF
NA	TRBV2	TRBJ1-2	NA	TGTGCCACCATTCAGACGGCCTATGGCTACACCTTC	CATIQTAYGYTF
NA	TRBV2	TRBJ2-7	NA	TGTGCCAGCAGGGACAGCTACTACGAGCAGTACTTC	CASRDSYYEQYF
NA	TRBV4-1	TRBJ2-1	NA	TGCGCCAGCAGCCAGGCAGGGGACTACAATGAGCAGTTCTTC	CASSQAGDYNEQFF
NA	TRBV7-9	TRBJ2-3	NA	TGTGCCAGCAGCTCCAGGCGGGCGGGGTACAGCACAGATACGCAGTATTTT	CASSSRRAGYSTDTQYF
NA	TRBV28	TRBJ1-5	NA	TGTGCCAGCCGCTCTCCGGGCCTGGGGCAGGACAATCAGCCCCAGCATTTT	CASRSPGLGQDNQPQHF
once	TRBV9	TRBJ2-7	TRBD1	TGTGCCAGCAGCGTACTAGGACAGGGGGACGAGCAGTACTTC	CASSVLGQGDEQYF
NA	TRBV11-2	TRBJ2-1	TRBD2	TGTGCCAGCATTGAGGGAGCGGGAGATGAGCAGTTCTTC	CASIEGAGDEQFF
NA	TRBV7-8	TRBJ2-2	NA	TGTGCCAGCAGCGTCGCGAACACCGGGGAGCTGTTTTTT	CASSVANTGELFF
NA	TRBV6-1	TRBJ2-1	NA	TGTGCCAGCTGTATCGTAACGGGGGCCTACAATGAGCAGTTCTTC	CASCIVTGAYNEQFF
NA	TRBV4-1	TRBJ1-5	NA	TGCGCCAGCAGCCACCTTATCTATCAGCCCCAGCATTTT	CASSHLIYQPQHF
once	TRBV27	TRBJ1-4	NA	TGTGCCAGCAGTAATGGACACGCAATAGGTCCAACTAATGAAAAACTGTTTTTT	CASSNGHAIGPTNEKLFF
NA	TRBV11-2	TRBJ1-5	NA	TGTGCCAGCAGCTCTAGGGTAGACAATCAGCCCCAGCATTTT	CASSSRVDNQPQHF
NA	TRBV7-9	TRBJ2-7	NA	TGTGCCAGCAGCCGGGCGGAAGTGCAGGGCGAGCAGTACTTC	CASSRAEVQGEQYF
NA	TRBV4-1	TRBJ1-4	NA	TGCGCCAGCAGCTACAGGAGCTCTAATGAAAAACTGTTTTTT	CASSYRSSNEKLFF
NA	TRBV5-1	TRBJ1-1	NA	TGCGCCAGCAGCAACCGGGGCCTAAACACTGAAGCTTTCTTT	CASSNRGLNTEAFF
NA	TRBV28	TRBJ2-1	TRBD2	TGTGCCAGCAGCCACCCACCCCCCGGGACTAGCGGGACTCCCTACAATGAGCAGTTCTTC	CASSHPPPGTSGTPYNEQFF
NA	TRBV28	TRBJ2-2	NA	TGTGCCAGCAGTAGTGGGAAGGACACCGGGGAGCTGTTTTTT	CASSSGKDTGELFF
NA	TRBV29-1	TRBJ2-7	NA	TGCAGCGCTCGATCAGGTCAAACCTACGAGCAGTACTTC	CSARSGQTYEQYF
NA	TRBV28	TRBJ1-2	NA	TGTGCCAGCAGTTTAACTAACTATGGCTACACCTTC	CASSLTNYGYTF
NA	TRBV7-9	TRBJ1-5	NA	TGTGCCAGCAGCTTAGACTACGGTGCCAATCAGCCCCAGCATTTT	CASSLDYGANQPQHF
NA	TRBV19	TRBJ2-2	TRBD1	TGTGCCAGTAGTATTTGGACAGGGATCTCGCCGGTGACCGGGGAGCTGTTTTTT	CASSIWTGISPVTGELFF
NA	TRBV29-1	TRBJ2-3	TRBD2	TGCAGCGTTGAAGGGACGGGGGGGACACCTGATACGCAGTATTTT	CSVEGTGGTPDTQYF
NA	TRBV4-3	TRBJ1-1	NA	TGCGCCAGCAGCCAAGGGACGGGTGTAAAGGCTTTCTTT	CASSQGTGVKAFF
NA	TRBV9	TRBJ2-3	NA	TGTGCCAGCAGCCCCCGCGCTCAAGGAGTTTCGGATACGCAGTATTTT	CASSPRAQGVSDTQYF
NA	TRBV11-1	TRBJ1-1	NA	TGTGCCAGCAGCTTAGGGGAGACAGAAGCTTTCTTT	CASSLGETEAFF
NA	TRBV5-1	TRBJ2-3	TRBD2	TGCGCCAGCAGCTTAAGACTAGCGGGAAGCACAGATACGCAGTATTTT	CASSLRLAGSTDTQYF
NA	TRBV28	TRBJ2-7	NA	TGTGCCAGCAGTCCAGGATCTACCTACGAGCAGTACTTC	CASSPGSTYEQYF
NA	TRBV4-1	TRBJ2-1	NA	TGCGCCAGCAGACTTGCGGGAGAGCAGTTCTTC	CASRLAGEQFF
NA	TRBV9	TRBJ1-2	TRBD1	TGTGCCAGCAGCGTAAACCGGGACAGAAATGGCTACACCTTC	CASSVNRDRNGYTF
once	TRBV2	TRBJ2-1	TRBD1	TGTGCCAGCAACGAACGCCCAGGACAGGGCATTTCCTACAATGAGCAGTTCTTC	CASNERPGQGISYNEQFF
once	TRBV2	TRBJ2-3	NA	TGTGCCAGCAGTGAGCGGTTAGGCACAGATACGCAGTATTTT	CASSERLGTDTQYF